These 11 T cell receptor beta chains originate from one sample sequenced in a study of shared clonotypes between healthy human individuals. Terminally differentiated effector memory CD45RA+ cells were excluded from the naive CD8 cells, which were CD45RO-negative and positively selected for CCR7. Method: immunoSEQ multiplex PCR; TCRdb's copy keeps in-frame clones and lacks some. There are about 580,000 clones in the sample; more than 95% occur only once, and roughly 0.29% lies in the top ten. The sequenced sample was naive CD8+ T cells sorted from blood. The receptors were sampled from a man aged 25 to 40 in good health.

This chain connects TRBV7-9 to TRBJ1-1, with unresolved D. CDR1 SEHNR and CDR2 FQNEAQ come from the germline V gene (reference sequence). CDR3 length: 14 amino acids. V shed 5 bases and J shed 5 bases, with 15 bases lying between them. CDR3 DNA sequence: TGTGCCAGCAGCCCTATCGGCAAGCGAACTGAAGCTTTCTTT. This codes for CASSPIGKRTEAFF.

V gene TRBV2 combines with J gene TRBJ1-1; unclear D gene. CDR3 length: 11 residues. Germline assignment: CDR1 SNHLY and CDR2 FYNNEI. Between the trimmed V and J ends, which lost 8 bases and 6 bases, there was a span of 10 bases. DNA for the CDR3: TGTGCCAGCGTGACGGTTCCTGAAGCTTTCTTT. Translated: CASVTVPEAFF.

The chain combines TRBV7-8 with TRBJ2-2; 7 bases line up with TRBD2. The CDR3 has 17 amino acids. With V trimmed by 5 bases and J by 0 bases, 9 bases remained unmatched. From germline, CDR1 is SGHVS and CDR2 FQNEAQ. The CDR3 reads CASSATSLYTNTGELFF. CDR3 nucleotide sequence: TGTGCCAGCAGCGCGACTAGCCTGTATACGAACACCGGGGAGCTGTTTTTT.

V is TRBV29-1 and J is TRBJ2-1, with TRBD2 identical over 12 bases. CDR1 SQVTM and CDR2 ANQGSEA come from the germline V gene. The CDR3 sequence is 16 residues long. Losses at the gene ends were 4 bases for V and 2 bases for J; bases not matched to a gene: 6. CDR3 DNA sequence: TGCAGCGTTGGGGGTCTAGCGGGAGGGACCTACAATGAGCAGTTCTTC. This sequence encodes CSVGGLAGGTYNEQFF.

The genes are TRBV6-5 and TRBJ1-1; D might be TRBD1 (6 bases). This CDR3 region has 14 residues. The V end was cut by 3 bases, the J end by 1 base, with 9 bases between. Germline CDR1 is MNHEY and CDR2 is SVGAGI. CDR3 bases: TGTGCCAGCAGTTATAGGGGACAGAACACTGAAGCTTTCTTT. Encoded protein: CASSYRGQNTEAFF.

The sample holds one count of this clone. DNA for the CDR3: TGTGCCAGCAGCTCGGGACAGAACACTGAAGCTTTCTTT. Its translation is CASSSGQNTEAFF. This rearrangement joins TRBV7-4 to TRBJ1-1, with D possibly TRBD1 on 6 matching bases. The CDR3 runs 13 residues. The germline V gene has CDR1 SGHVT and CDR2 SQSDAQ. V was cut by 4 bases and J by 1 base, with 7 bases left in between.

This CDR3 is CASSLGHAGDYNEQFF. DNA of the CDR3: TGTGCCAGCAGCTTAGGACACGCTGGGGACTACAATGAGCAGTTCTTC. The chain employs TRBV7-3 and TRBJ2-1, with TRBD1 as a possible D gene (5 bases). With 2 bases removed from V and 3 bases from J, the gap between germline ends came to 14 bases. The CDR3 runs 16 residues. Per the germline V gene, CDR1 is SGHTA and CDR2 is FQGTGA.

The chain combines TRBV27 with TRBJ2-5; 11 positions match TRBD2. Trimming cost V 6 bases and J 2 bases; bases outside gene matches: 5. Germline V CDR1 and CDR2: MNHEY, SMNVEV (reference sequence). The CDR3 spans 15 residues. The CDR3 region is CASRVAGGRQETQYF. In nucleotides, the CDR3 is TGTGCCAGCAGAGTAGCGGGAGGGAGACAAGAGACCCAGTACTTC.

J is TRBJ2-5 and V is TRBV28; 8 bases line up with TRBD1. Unmatched junction bases numbered 6, after V lost 7 bases and J lost 2 bases. This CDR3 contains 14 residues. Germline V gene lookup returns CDR1 MDHEN and CDR2 SYDVKM. The CDR3 nucleotides are TGTGCCAGCAAGCTCAGGGGGCATCAAGAGACCCAGTACTTC. Amino acids: CASKLRGHQETQYF.

The chain recombines TRBV7-9 with TRBJ1-5; D is possibly TRBD1 (6 bases). Germline CDR1 SEHNR, CDR2 FQNEAQ (reference sequence). V was shortened by 0 bases and J by 7 bases, with 13 bases between the two germline ends. The CDR3 runs 15 residues. The CDR3 DNA reads TGTGCCAGCAGCTTAGCACAGGGTGGCGACCAGCCCCAGCATTTT. As protein: CASSLAQGGDQPQHF.

The chain couples TRBV27 to TRBJ1-4; D is ambiguous. The germline gives CDR1 MNHEY, CDR2 SMNVEV (reference sequence). The ends were cut back, 6 bases at V and 6 bases at J, with 14 bases in the middle. CDR3 length equals 14 residues. The CDR3 reads CASRSTYRDEKLFF. CDR3 DNA sequence: TGTGCCAGCAGATCCACGTACCGTGATGAAAAACTGTTTTTT.